Reported below is one T cell receptor (beta chain). The data were obtained in a study of CXCR3-negative and CXCR3-positive naive CD8 T cells. Germline values: CDR1 SGHDT, CDR2 YYEEEE. The CDR3 spans 14 residues. The libraries of TRB cDNA were constructed through 5' RACE using UMI labels. TCRdb processed the 5' RACE reads again and assigns one entry to each CDR3 protein, with no DNA. Its table records 45,000 to 65,000 distinct CDR3 sequences. This sequence originates from a human donor in good health. Some clones in this sample may be carry-over from other donors' samples. The sequenced sample was memory CD8+ T cells from blood. J is TRBJ2-7 and V is TRBV5-6. Here the CDR3 reads CASTQVQVKDEQYF.